This is a list of T cell receptor beta chains from one sample in a study of blood T cell repertoires in COVID-19. Profiling relied on immunoSEQ multiplex PCR, and the TCRdb table lists in-frame clones only, not all of them. The sample consists of about 53,000 clones, about nine tenths of them appearing once. Sequenced: peripheral blood. These receptors were obtained from a man older than 75 with acute or convalescent COVID-19. Both conserved end residues are trimmed from each CDR3. Each record gives: V gene, J gene, clone size, CDR3 protein. The size of a clone is reported for some rows only, either as once, few or many, or as a class for expanded clones.

TRBV19	TRBJ2-2	once	ASSRQGLSSGELF
TRBV6-5	TRBJ2-3	NA	ASSLQGAGTDTQY
TRBV7-2	TRBJ2-3	NA	ASSLGRTSGGLSTDTQY
TRBV11-3	TRBJ1-1	NA	ASSIDRNTEAF
TRBV5-6	TRBJ1-6	NA	ASSSRDTDLPLH
TRBV4-3	TRBJ2-1	NA	ASSRMRGGGLYNEQF
TRBV6-2/TRBV6-3	TRBJ1-5	NA	ASSYSGGGITYNQPQH
TRBV6-5	TRBJ1-2	NA	ASTSGRKYGYT
TRBV12-3/TRBV12-4	TRBJ1-1	NA	ASSLYRGTEAF
TRBV27	TRBJ1-2	NA	ATKGDEGGAWYGYT
TRBV2	TRBJ1-1	NA	ASRTGTGGLTEAF
TRBV6-5	TRBJ1-2	once	ASSPKDGYT
TRBV4-1	TRBJ1-6	NA	ASSQGQGAADSPLH
TRBV5-5	TRBJ1-1	once	ASSSSALGQGGTEAF
TRBV2	TRBJ2-1	NA	ASRLDSYNEQF
TRBV5-4	TRBJ1-3	NA	ASSDRRGLNTIY
TRBV19	TRBJ1-6	NA	ASKDRVGNSPLH
TRBV5-1	TRBJ2-2	NA	ASSLEGQLIGELF
TRBV5-1	TRBJ2-5	NA	ASSSSGGPSETQY
TRBV6-5	TRBJ2-7	NA	ASSNPDRGLYEQY
TRBV12-3/TRBV12-4	TRBJ2-5	NA	ASSPGLRGTQY
TRBV6-5	TRBJ2-4	NA	ASSLRGLQGANIQY
TRBV6-5	TRBJ1-1	NA	ASRYRSQVTAEAF
TRBV6-5	TRBJ2-7	NA	ASSYSRSYEQY
TRBV23-1	TRBJ1-5	NA	ASRQWQGFGQPQH
TRBV11-2	TRBJ2-5	NA	ASSLTVQETQY
TRBV18	TRBJ1-3	NA	ASSPQGDTIY